The present entry profiles one T cell receptor beta chain with its context. Germline CDR1 reads LGHNA; CDR2 reads YSLEER. This CDR3 is built from 16 residues. Trimming took 1 base from V and 0 from J, leaving 12 bases between them. This sample was included in a study of identical twins. A single record per CDR3 protein comes from TCRdb applying MiXCR to the 5' RACE reads. The profile shows 450,000 or so distinct CDR3 sequences, approximately 15% of them singletons. These data were likewise used in another study, on yellow fever vaccine responses in identical twins.

The sample comprised CD4+ T cells sorted from blood. The chain has TRBV4-3 and TRBJ1-2; a weak D match, TRBD1 (5 bases). This TCR was recovered from a woman aged 18-35 years in good health. CDR3 loop: CASSQGLGTANYGYTF. CDR3 coding DNA: TGCGCCAGCAGCCAAGGGTTAGGGACGGCTAACTATGGCTACACCTTC.